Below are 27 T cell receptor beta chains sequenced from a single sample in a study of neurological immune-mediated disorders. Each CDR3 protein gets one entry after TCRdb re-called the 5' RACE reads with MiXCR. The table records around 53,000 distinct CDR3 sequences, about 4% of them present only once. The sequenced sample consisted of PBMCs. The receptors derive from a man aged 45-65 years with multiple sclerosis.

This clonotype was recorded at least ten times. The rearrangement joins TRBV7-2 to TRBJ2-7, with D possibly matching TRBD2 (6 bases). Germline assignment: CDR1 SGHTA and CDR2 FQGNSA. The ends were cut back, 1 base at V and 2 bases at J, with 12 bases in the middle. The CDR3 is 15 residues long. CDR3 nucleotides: TGTGCCAGCAGCTTAGGACAGACTAGTACCTACGAGCAGTACTTC. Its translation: CASSLGQTSTYEQYF. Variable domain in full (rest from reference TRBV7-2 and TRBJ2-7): GAGVSQSPSNKVTEKGKDVELRCDPISGHTALYWYRQSLGQGLEFLIYFQGNSAPDKSGLPSDRFSAERTGGSVSTLTIQRTQQEDSAVYLCASSLGQTSTYEQYFGPGTRLTVT.

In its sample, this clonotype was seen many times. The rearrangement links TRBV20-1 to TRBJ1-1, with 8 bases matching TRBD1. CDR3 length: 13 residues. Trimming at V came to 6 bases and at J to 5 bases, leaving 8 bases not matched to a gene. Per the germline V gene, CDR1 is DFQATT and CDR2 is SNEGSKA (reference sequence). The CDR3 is CSAGGQGATEAFF. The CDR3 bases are TGCAGTGCCGGAGGACAGGGTGCGACTGAAGCTTTCTTT.

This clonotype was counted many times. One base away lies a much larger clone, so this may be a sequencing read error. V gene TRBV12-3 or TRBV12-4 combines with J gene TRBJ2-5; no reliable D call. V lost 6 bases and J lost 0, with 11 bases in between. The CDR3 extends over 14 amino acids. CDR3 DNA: TGTGCCAGCAGACGTCGAATAGACCAAGAGACCCAGTACTTC. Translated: CASRRRIDQETQYF.

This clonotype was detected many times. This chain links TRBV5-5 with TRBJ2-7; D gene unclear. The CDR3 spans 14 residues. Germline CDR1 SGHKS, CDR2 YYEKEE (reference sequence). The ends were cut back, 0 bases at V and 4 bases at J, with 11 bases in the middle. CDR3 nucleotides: TGTGCCAGCAGCTTGGAAGGGCGCTCATACGAGCAGTACTTC. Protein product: CASSLEGRSYEQYF.

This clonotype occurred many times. CDR3 in DNA: TGCAGTGCTGAAAGCCAGGGTATGAATTCACCCCTCCACTTT. Amino acid sequence: CSAESQGMNSPLHF. This rearrangement joins TRBV20-1 to TRBJ1-6; the D gene is possibly TRBD1 (5 bases). In germline, CDR1 is DFQATT, CDR2 SNEGSKA (reference sequence). This CDR3 has 14 amino acids. V lost 5 bases, J lost 7 bases, and 15 bases lay in between.

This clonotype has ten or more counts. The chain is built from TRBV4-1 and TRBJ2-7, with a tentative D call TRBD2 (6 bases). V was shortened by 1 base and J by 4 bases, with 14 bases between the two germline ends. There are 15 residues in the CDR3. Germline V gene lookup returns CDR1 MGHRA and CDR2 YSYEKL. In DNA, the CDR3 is TGCGCCAGCAGCCAAGTCCGAGGGACTTTTTACGAGCAGTACTTC. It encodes CASSQVRGTFYEQYF.

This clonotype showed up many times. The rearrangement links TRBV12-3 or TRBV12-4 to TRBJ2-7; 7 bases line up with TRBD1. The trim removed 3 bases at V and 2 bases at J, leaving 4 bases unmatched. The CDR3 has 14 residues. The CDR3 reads CASSFSDRTYEQYF. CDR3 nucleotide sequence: TGTGCCAGCAGTTTCTCGGACAGGACCTACGAGCAGTACTTC.

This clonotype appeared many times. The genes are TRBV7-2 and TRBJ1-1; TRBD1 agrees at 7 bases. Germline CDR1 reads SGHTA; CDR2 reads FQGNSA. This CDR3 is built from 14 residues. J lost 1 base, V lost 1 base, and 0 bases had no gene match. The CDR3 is CASSLEGANTEAFF. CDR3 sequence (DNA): TGTGCCAGCAGCTTAGAGGGGGCGAACACTGAAGCTTTCTTT.

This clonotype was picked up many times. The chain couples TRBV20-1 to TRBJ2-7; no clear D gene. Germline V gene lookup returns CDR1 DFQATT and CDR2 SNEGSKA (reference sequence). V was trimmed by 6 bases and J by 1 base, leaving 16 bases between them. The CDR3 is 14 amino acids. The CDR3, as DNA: TGCAGTGCCCGGAACCGCGCGAGTTCCTACGAGCAGTACTTC. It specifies CSARNRASSYEQYF.

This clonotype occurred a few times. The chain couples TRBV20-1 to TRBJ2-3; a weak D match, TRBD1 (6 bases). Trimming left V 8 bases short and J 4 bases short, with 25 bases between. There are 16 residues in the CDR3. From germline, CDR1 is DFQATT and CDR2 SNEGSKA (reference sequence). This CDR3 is CSSPIRLTGWADTQYF. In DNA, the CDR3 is TGCAGTTCCCCCATCAGGCTTACAGGGTGGGCAGATACGCAGTATTTT.

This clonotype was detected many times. This chain's CDR3 is CASSIPGPGELFF. The CDR3 DNA reads as TGTGCCAGCAGTATCCCGGGGCCCGGGGAGCTGTTTTTT. The chain has TRBV27 and TRBJ2-2; D is tentatively TRBD1 or TRBD2 (5 bases each). Germline V lookup: CDR1 MNHEY, CDR2 SMNVEV (reference sequence). Deletions cut 5 bases from V and 6 bases from J, with 10 bases between. This CDR3 has 13 residues.

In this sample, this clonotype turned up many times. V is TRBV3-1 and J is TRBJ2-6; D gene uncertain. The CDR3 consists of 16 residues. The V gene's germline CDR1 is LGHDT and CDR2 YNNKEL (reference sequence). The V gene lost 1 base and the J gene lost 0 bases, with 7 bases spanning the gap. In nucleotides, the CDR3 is TGTGCCAGCAGCCAAGCCTCAAGCTCTGGGGCCAACGTCCTGACTTTC. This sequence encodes CASSQASSSGANVLTF.

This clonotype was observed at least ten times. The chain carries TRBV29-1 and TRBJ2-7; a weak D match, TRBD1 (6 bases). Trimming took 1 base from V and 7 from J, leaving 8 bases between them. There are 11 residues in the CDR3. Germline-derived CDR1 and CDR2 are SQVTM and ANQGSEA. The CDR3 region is CSVEVDREQYF. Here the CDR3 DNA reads TGCAGCGTTGAAGTGGACAGAGAGCAGTACTTC.

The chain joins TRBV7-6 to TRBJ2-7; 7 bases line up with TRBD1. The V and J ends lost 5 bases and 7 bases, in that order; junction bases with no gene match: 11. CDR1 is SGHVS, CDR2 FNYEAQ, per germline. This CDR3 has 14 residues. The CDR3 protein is CASSTGKGASEQYF. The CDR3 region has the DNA TGTGCCAGCAGCACGGGAAAGGGGGCCTCAGAGCAGTACTTC.

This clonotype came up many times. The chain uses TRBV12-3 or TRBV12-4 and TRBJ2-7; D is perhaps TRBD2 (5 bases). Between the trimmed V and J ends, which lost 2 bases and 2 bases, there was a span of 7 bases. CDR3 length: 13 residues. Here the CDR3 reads CASSLSGPYEQYF. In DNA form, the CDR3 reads TGTGCCAGCAGTTTAAGCGGCCCCTACGAGCAGTACTTC.

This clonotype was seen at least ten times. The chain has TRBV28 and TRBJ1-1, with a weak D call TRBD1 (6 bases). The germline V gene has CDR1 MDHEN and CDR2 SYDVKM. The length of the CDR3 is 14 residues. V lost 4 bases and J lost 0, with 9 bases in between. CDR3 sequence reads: CASSWDTMNTEAFF. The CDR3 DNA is TGTGCCAGCAGTTGGGACACCATGAACACTGAAGCTTTCTTT. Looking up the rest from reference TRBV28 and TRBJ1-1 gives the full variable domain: DVKVTQSSRYLVKRTGEKVFLECVQDMDHENMFWYRQDPGLGLRLIYFSYDVKMKEKGDIPEGYSVSREKKERFSLILESASTNQTSMYLCASSWDTMNTEAFFGQGTRLTVV.

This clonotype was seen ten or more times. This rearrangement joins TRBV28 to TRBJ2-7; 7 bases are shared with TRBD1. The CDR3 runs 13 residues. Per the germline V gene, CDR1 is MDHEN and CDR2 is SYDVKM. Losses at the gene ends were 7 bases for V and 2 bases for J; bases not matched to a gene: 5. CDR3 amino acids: CASTTGVPYEQYF. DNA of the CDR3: TGTGCCAGCACCACAGGGGTTCCCTACGAGCAGTACTTC.

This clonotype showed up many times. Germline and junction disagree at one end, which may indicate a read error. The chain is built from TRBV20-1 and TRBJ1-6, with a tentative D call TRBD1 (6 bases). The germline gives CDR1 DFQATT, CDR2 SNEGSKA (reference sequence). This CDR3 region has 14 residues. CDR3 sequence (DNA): TGCAGTGCTGTCCCCGGGACAAATAATTCACCCCTCAACTTT. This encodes CSAVPGTNNSPLNF.

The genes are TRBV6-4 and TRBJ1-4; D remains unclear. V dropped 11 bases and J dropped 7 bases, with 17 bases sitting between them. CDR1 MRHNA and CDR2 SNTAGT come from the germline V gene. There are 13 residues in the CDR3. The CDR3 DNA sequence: TGTGCCCGAGATACCGAAGGTGGTGAAAAACTGTTTTTT. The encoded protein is CARDTEGGEKLFF.

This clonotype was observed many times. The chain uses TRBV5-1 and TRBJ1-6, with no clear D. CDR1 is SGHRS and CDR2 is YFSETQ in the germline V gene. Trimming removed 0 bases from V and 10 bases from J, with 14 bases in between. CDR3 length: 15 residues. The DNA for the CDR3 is TGCGCCAGCAGCTTGGACAGACCGGCAGAGTCACCCCTCCACTTT. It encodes CASSLDRPAESPLHF.

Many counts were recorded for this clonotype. CDR3 residues: CSARTVRMQETQYF. In DNA, the CDR3 is TGCAGTGCTCGGACCGTTCGTATGCAAGAGACCCAGTACTTC. V usage is TRBV20-1 and J usage is TRBJ2-5; D gene unclear. V lost 5 bases to trimming and J lost 2 bases, with 15 bases between them. The CDR3 runs to 14 residues. Germline V lookup: CDR1 DFQATT, CDR2 SNEGSKA (reference sequence).

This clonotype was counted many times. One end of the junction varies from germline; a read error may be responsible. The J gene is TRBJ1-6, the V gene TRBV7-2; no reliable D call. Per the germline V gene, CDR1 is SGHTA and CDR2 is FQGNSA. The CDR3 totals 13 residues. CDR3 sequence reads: CASSLGTPAPLNF. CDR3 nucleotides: TGTGCCAGCAGCTTAGGGACGCCGGCCCCCCTCAACTTT.

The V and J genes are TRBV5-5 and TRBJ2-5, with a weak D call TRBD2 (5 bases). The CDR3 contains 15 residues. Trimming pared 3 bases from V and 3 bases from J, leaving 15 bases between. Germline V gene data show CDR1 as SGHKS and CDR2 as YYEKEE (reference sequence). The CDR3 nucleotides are TGTGCCAGCAGCTCGTTCGCGGGCGAGAAAGAGACCCAGTACTTC. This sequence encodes CASSSFAGEKETQYF.

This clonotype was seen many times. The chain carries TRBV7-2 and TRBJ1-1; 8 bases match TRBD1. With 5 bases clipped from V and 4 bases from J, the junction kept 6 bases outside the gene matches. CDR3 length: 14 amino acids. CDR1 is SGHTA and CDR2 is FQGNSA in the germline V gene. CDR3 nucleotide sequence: TGTGCCAGCAGCAAAAGGACAGGGCCCACTGAAGCTTTCTTT. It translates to CASSKRTGPTEAFF.

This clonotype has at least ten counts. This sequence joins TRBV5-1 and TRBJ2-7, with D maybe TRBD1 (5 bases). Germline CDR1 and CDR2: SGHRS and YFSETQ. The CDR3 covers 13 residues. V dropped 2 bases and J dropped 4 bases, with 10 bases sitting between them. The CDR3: CASSLRQNYEQYF. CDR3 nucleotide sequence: TGCGCCAGCAGCTTAAGACAGAATTACGAGCAGTACTTC. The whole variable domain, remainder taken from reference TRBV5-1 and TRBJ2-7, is KAGVTQTPRYLIKTRGQQVTLSCSPISGHRSVSWYQQTPGQGLQFLFEYFSETQRNKGNFPGRFSGRQFSNSRSEMNVSTLELGDSALYLCASSLRQNYEQYFGPGTRLTVT.

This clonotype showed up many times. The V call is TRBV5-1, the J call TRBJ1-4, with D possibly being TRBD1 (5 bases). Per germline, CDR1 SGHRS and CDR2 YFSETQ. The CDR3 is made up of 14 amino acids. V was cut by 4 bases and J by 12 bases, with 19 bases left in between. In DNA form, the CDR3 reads TGCGCCAGCAGCCCAGCTGGAGGCGGGGGAGAACTGTTTTTT. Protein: CASSPAGGGGELFF.

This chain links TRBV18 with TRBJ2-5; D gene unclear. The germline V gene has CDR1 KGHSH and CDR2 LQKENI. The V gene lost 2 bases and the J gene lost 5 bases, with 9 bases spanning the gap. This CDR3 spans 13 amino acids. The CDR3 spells CASSPDPGETQYF. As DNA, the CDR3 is TGTGCCAGCTCACCAGACCCCGGGGAGACCCAGTACTTC.